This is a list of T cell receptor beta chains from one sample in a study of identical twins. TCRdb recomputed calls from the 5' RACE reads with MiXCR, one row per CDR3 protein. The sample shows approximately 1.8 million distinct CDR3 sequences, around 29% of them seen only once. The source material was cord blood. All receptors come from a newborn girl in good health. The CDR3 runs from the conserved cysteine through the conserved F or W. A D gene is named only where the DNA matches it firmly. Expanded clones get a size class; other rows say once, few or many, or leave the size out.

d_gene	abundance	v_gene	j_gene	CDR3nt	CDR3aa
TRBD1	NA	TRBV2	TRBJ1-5	TGTGCCAGCAGAGCTAGGACAGGGGACGATCAGCCCCAGCATTTT	CASRARTGDDQPQHF
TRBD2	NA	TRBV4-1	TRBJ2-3	TGCGCCAGCAGCCAAGAGGCGGGGGGGCTGAATACGCAGTATTTT	CASSQEAGGLNTQYF
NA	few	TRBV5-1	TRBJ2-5	TGCGCCAGCACCAAGGACAGCCCCCAAGAGACCCAGTACTTC	CASTKDSPQETQYF
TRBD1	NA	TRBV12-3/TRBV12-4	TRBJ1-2	TGTGCCAGCAGCTTAATATATAGACAGGGAAGAAACTATGGCTGCACCTTC	CASSLIYRQGRNYGCTF
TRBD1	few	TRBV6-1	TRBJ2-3	TGTGCCAGCAGGGGGGACAGCTTCACAGATACGCAGTATTTT	CASRGDSFTDTQYF
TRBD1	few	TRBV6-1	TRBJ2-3	TGTGCCAGCAGTGAAAACAGGGGGCAGGATACGCAGTATTTT	CASSENRGQDTQYF
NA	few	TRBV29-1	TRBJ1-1	TGCAGCGTTAGGCCCAGGAACACTGAAGCTTTCTTT	CSVRPRNTEAFF
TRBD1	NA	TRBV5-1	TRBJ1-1	TGCGCCAGCAGCCGAGGACAGGGGAGCCCCGGGGACACTGAAGCTTTCTTT	CASSRGQGSPGDTEAFF
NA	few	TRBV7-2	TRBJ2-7	TGTGCCAGCAGCTCCCGGGACGCCTACGAGCAGTACTTC	CASSSRDAYEQYF
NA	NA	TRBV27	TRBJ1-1	TGTGCCAGCAGGCGGATTGGGACGGAGAACACTGAAGCTTTCTTT	CASRRIGTENTEAFF
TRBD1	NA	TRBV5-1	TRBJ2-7	TGCGCCAGCAGCCCCCGGGACAGGGAAGTCCACGATCACTACGAGCAGTACTTC	CASSPRDREVHDHYEQYF
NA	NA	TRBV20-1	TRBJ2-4	TGCAGTGCTAGCAGGACTAGGGGGGATGAGCAGTACTTC	CSASRTRGDEQYF
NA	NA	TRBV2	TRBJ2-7	TGTGCCAGCAGTGAGCGGGAAGGAGTTTACGAGCAGTACTTC	CASSEREGVYEQYF
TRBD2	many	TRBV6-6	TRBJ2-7	TGTGCCAGCAGTCGTAGCGGGGGCGTCTACGAGCAGTACTTC	CASSRSGGVYEQYF
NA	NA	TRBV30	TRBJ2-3	TGTGCCTGGGGGGGAGATACGCAGTATTTT	CAWGGDTQYF
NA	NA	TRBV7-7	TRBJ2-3	TGTGCTAGCAGCTTATCGTGGCTAGATACGCAGTATTTT	CASSLSWLDTQYF
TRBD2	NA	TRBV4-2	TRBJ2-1	TGTGCCAGCAGCCAAAGGATCACCGGGACTAGCCACCCAAATGAGCAGTTCTTC	CASSQRITGTSHPNEQFF
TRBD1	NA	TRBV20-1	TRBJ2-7	TGCAGTGCTTCACAGACAGGGGGGGCCTACGAGCAGTACTTC	CSASQTGGAYEQYF
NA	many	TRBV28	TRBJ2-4	TGTGCCAGCAGTTTAACCGGGAAAAACATTCAGTACTTC	CASSLTGKNIQYF
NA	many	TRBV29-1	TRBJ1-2	TGCAGCGCCGGACAGAACTATGGCTACACCTTC	CSAGQNYGYTF
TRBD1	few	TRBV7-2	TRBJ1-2	TGTGCCAGCAGCCTCCGGGACAGGGGGAATGGCTACACCTTC	CASSLRDRGNGYTF
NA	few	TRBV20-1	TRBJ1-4	TGCAGTGCTAGGCGGGGAGTGGGAGAAAAACTGTTTTTT	CSARRGVGEKLFF
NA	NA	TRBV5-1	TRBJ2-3	TGCGCCAGCAGCTTGGGGGGCCAGGGAACCAAGATCGCAGATACGCAGTATTTT	CASSLGGQGTKIADTQYF
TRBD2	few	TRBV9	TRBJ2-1	TGTGCCAGCAGCGTAGCTAGCGGGGGTCCTTCCTACAATGAGCAGTTCTTC	CASSVASGGPSYNEQFF
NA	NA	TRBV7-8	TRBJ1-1	TGTGCCAGCAGCCCTCTATACGCAGGCCAGAGGGGAACTGAAGCTTTCTTT	CASSPLYAGQRGTEAFF
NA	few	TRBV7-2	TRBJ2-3	TGTGCCAGCAGGAACCGGGACCCAGATACGCAGTATTTT	CASRNRDPDTQYF
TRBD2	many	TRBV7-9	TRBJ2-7	TGTGCCAGCAGCTTAGAAGGACTAGCAAGCAAGTACTTC	CASSLEGLASKYF
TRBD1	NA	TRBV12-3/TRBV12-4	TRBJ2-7	TGTGCCAGCAGTTTTACTACAGGGGGCGCGTACGAGCAGTACTTC	CASSFTTGGAYEQYF
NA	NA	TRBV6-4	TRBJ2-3	TGTGCCAGCAGTGACTCGACCGCTACAGAGTGGAAAGATACGCAGTATTTT	CASSDSTATEWKDTQYF
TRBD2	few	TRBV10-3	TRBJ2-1	TGTGCCATCGGCGCCGGACTAGCGGGTGGCGATGAGCAGTTCTTC	CAIGAGLAGGDEQFF
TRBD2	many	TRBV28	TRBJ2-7	TGTGCCAGCAGTTTGAGGCGGGAGTTCTACGAGCAGTACTTC	CASSLRREFYEQYF
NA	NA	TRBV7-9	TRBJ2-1	TGTGCCAGCAGCCCTTCACATGAGCAGTTCTTC	CASSPSHEQFF
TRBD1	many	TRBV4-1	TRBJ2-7	TGCGCCAGCAGCCGGGACAGGGGTTTTTTTTACGAGCAGTACTTC	CASSRDRGFFYEQYF
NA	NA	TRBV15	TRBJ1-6	TGTGCCACCAGCAGAGGGCAAGGGTCAATTTCACCCCTCCACTTT	CATSRGQGSISPLHF
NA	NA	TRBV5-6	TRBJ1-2	TGTGCCAGCAGCTTGGTCCACCCGCTTAACTATGGCTACACCTTC	CASSLVHPLNYGYTF
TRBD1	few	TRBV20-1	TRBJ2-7	TGCAGTGCAGGGGACAGGGACAGGTACGAGCAGTACTTC	CSAGDRDRYEQYF
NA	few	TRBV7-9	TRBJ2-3	TGTGCCAGCGGATTTTCCAGCACAGATACGCAGTATTTT	CASGFSSTDTQYF
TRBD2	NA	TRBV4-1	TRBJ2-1	TGCGCCAGCAGCCCCCAGCTAGCGGGAGGGCGAGGTTCCTACAATGAGCAGTTCTTC	CASSPQLAGGRGSYNEQFF
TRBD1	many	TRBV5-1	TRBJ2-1	TGCGCCAGCAGCTCGGGACAGGGCTACAATGAGCAGTTCTTC	CASSSGQGYNEQFF
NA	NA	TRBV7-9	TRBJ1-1	TGTGCCAGCAGCTTAAGCCTGGCCCCAGGTGGAGCTTTCTTT	CASSLSLAPGGAFF
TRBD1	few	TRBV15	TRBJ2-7	TGTGCCACCAGCATTTCAGACCGGGACAGGTCGGGCGAGCAGTACTTC	CATSISDRDRSGEQYF
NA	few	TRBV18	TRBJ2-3	TGTGCCAGCTCTCAAACGGGACAAGTTAGCACAGATACGCAGTATTTT	CASSQTGQVSTDTQYF
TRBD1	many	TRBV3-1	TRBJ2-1	TGTGCCAGCAGCACGGGACAGGGTTACAATGAGCAGTTCTTC	CASSTGQGYNEQFF
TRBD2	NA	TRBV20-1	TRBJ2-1	TGCAGTGCTGGTTCGGCGGGAGGTCGGGATGAGCAGTTCTTC	CSAGSAGGRDEQFF
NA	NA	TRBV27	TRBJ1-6	TGTGCCAGCAGTTTACAGGGGAGGTATTCACCCCTCCACTTT	CASSLQGRYSPLHF
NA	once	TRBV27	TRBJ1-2	TGTGCCAGCCTCCGCCTGGGGACATCAACCGGAGGCTACACCTTC	CASLRLGTSTGGYTF
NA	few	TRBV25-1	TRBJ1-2	TGTGCCAGCAGTGAATTTCAGGGTGTCTATGGCTACACCTTC	CASSEFQGVYGYTF
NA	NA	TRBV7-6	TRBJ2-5	TGTGCCAGCAGCGCAACCCATCTAGCAGAAGAGACCCAGTACTTC	CASSATHLAEETQYF
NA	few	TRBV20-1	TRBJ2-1	TGCAGTGCTAGACCCATAAAAGCGGAGATAAAGCACTCCTACAATGAGCAGTTCTTC	CSARPIKAEIKHSYNEQFF
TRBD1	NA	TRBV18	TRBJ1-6	TGTGCCAGCTCACCGGATCGGGACAGTGGTTCACCCCTCCACTTT	CASSPDRDSGSPLHF
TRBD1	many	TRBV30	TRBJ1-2	TGTGCCTGGGCGACAGGGAACTATGGCTACACCTTC	CAWATGNYGYTF
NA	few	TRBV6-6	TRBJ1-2	TGTGCCAGCAGCTCGCCTGATCAGGGGTGCTATGGCTACACCTTC	CASSSPDQGCYGYTF